Listed below are T cell receptor beta chains from one sample, sequenced in a study of cytomegalovirus exposure and HLA in healthy donors. The repertoire was sequenced with immunoSEQ multiplex PCR; TCRdb's copy has only in-frame clones and lacks some. Here the sample table reports approximately 80,000 clones. The material sequenced was PBMCs. The origin of the receptors is a woman aged 25 to 39 in good health and CMV-seronegative. The CDR3 runs from the conserved cysteine through the conserved F or W. The order of the fields is V gene, D gene, J gene, CDR3 DNA, CDR3 protein. D genes are given only for firm matches.

V gene: TRBV6-1
D gene: -
J gene: TRBJ2-7
CDR3 DNA: TGTGCCAGCAGTCCGAGACACAGCCCCTCCTACGAGCAGTACTTC
CDR3 protein: CASSPRHSPSYEQYF

V gene: TRBV6-5
D gene: -
J gene: TRBJ2-1
CDR3 DNA: TGTGCCAGCAGTCTCGGACAGGGAGGGGGCAATGAGCAGTTCTTC
CDR3 protein: CASSLGQGGGNEQFF

V gene: TRBV4-2
D gene: -
J gene: TRBJ2-1
CDR3 DNA: TGTGCCAGCAGCCAAGTAAAGCAGGCCTACAATGAGCAGTTCTTC
CDR3 protein: CASSQVKQAYNEQFF

V gene: TRBV5-8
D gene: -
J gene: TRBJ2-1
CDR3 DNA: TGTGCCAGCGCGACCGGGAGCTCCTACAATGAGCAGTTCTTC
CDR3 protein: CASATGSSYNEQFF

V gene: TRBV6-5
D gene: TRBD2
J gene: TRBJ2-3
CDR3 DNA: TGTGCCAGCAGTCACACCGGGGGGAGCACAGATACGCAGTATTTT
CDR3 protein: CASSHTGGSTDTQYF

V gene: TRBV5-1
D gene: -
J gene: TRBJ2-1
CDR3 DNA: TGCGCCAGCAGCTTGAGTGCGGGACAGTACAATGAGCAGTTCTTC
CDR3 protein: CASSLSAGQYNEQFF

V gene: TRBV6-1
D gene: -
J gene: TRBJ1-5
CDR3 DNA: TGTGCCAGCAGTGGGAATTGGGCCTCCTCGAGCAATCAGCCCCAGCATTTT
CDR3 protein: CASSGNWASSSNQPQHF

V gene: TRBV6-5
D gene: -
J gene: TRBJ2-7
CDR3 DNA: TGTGCCAGCAGTTACGGGGGGACGGAATACTTC
CDR3 protein: CASSYGGTEYF

V gene: TRBV18
D gene: TRBD1
J gene: TRBJ2-3
CDR3 DNA: TGTGCCAGCTCAGGACAGGGTGCCCTCACAGATAAGCAGTATTTT
CDR3 protein: CASSGQGALTDKQYF

V gene: TRBV19
D gene: -
J gene: TRBJ1-5
CDR3 DNA: TGTGCCAGTAGTATTGCGTATCAGCCCCAGCATTTT
CDR3 protein: CASSIAYQPQHF

V gene: TRBV12-5
D gene: -
J gene: TRBJ2-2
CDR3 DNA: TGTGCTAGTGGGCCTCCATGGGGGGTGAAAGCCGGGGAGCTGTTTTTT
CDR3 protein: CASGPPWGVKAGELFF

V gene: TRBV4-2
D gene: -
J gene: TRBJ2-6
CDR3 DNA: TGTGCCAGCAGCCAGGGACATTTCTCTGGGGCCAACGTCCTGACTTTC
CDR3 protein: CASSQGHFSGANVLTF

V gene: TRBV4-2
D gene: -
J gene: TRBJ1-1
CDR3 DNA: TGTGCCAGCAGCCAAGAAAGGGGTCATGAAGCTTTCTTT
CDR3 protein: CASSQERGHEAFF

V gene: TRBV5-1
D gene: -
J gene: TRBJ2-7
CDR3 DNA: TGCGCCAGCAGCTTGGACGACGGGGGGCTCTCCTACGAGCAGTACTTC
CDR3 protein: CASSLDDGGLSYEQYF

V gene: TRBV25-1
D gene: TRBD1
J gene: TRBJ1-1
CDR3 DNA: TGTGCCAGCAGTGACCCGGGACAGGCCATGAACACTGAAGCTTTCTTT
CDR3 protein: CASSDPGQAMNTEAFF

V gene: TRBV2
D gene: TRBD1
J gene: TRBJ2-1
CDR3 DNA: TGTGCCAGCAGACGAACAGGGGGTAGCGATGAGCAGTTCTTC
CDR3 protein: CASRRTGGSDEQFF

V gene: TRBV5-1
D gene: -
J gene: TRBJ1-1
CDR3 DNA: TGCGCCAGCAGCCGCGATCCAGGAGGAGGCACTGAAGCTTTCTTT
CDR3 protein: CASSRDPGGGTEAFF

V gene: TRBV2
D gene: -
J gene: TRBJ2-7
CDR3 DNA: TGTGCCAGCGGGACTCCAAGCGAGCAGTACTTC
CDR3 protein: CASGTPSEQYF

V gene: TRBV19
D gene: -
J gene: TRBJ1-1
CDR3 DNA: TGTGCCAGCTCATGGACAGAGAACACTGAAGCTTTCTTT
CDR3 protein: CASSWTENTEAFF

V gene: TRBV4-1
D gene: TRBD2
J gene: TRBJ2-1
CDR3 DNA: TGCGCCAGCAGCCCCACTAGCGGGAGTAACGGTGAGCAGTTCTTC
CDR3 protein: CASSPTSGSNGEQFF

V gene: TRBV4-2
D gene: TRBD2
J gene: TRBJ2-5
CDR3 DNA: TGTGCCAGCAGCCAGTTCCGGGGGGGCCAAGAGACCCAGTACTTC
CDR3 protein: CASSQFRGGQETQYF

V gene: TRBV6-5
D gene: -
J gene: TRBJ1-1
CDR3 DNA: TGTGCCAGCAGTTACTCGGCAGGTTATATGAACACTGAAGCTTTCTTT
CDR3 protein: CASSYSAGYMNTEAFF

V gene: TRBV9
D gene: TRBD2
J gene: TRBJ2-3
CDR3 DNA: TGTGCCAGCAGCGTAGGTGGGACTACTAGCACAGATACGCAGTATTTT
CDR3 protein: CASSVGGTTSTDTQYF

V gene: TRBV5-4
D gene: TRBD1
J gene: TRBJ2-7
CDR3 DNA: TGTGCCAGCAGCCTACCAGGGGGACACGGGGAGCAGTACTTC
CDR3 protein: CASSLPGGHGEQYF

V gene: TRBV25-1
D gene: -
J gene: TRBJ2-7
CDR3 DNA: TGTGCCAGCAGTGAAGGGGCCAGTACCTACGAGCAGTACTTC
CDR3 protein: CASSEGASTYEQYF

V gene: TRBV2
D gene: -
J gene: TRBJ1-2
CDR3 DNA: TGTGCCAGCAGTGATCCGGGACTGGCATGGGGCTACACCTTC
CDR3 protein: CASSDPGLAWGYTF

V gene: TRBV6-1
D gene: -
J gene: TRBJ1-3
CDR3 DNA: TGTGCCAGCAGTGTGGAGGCGTCCGGCGGGGGATTCACTGGAAACACCATATATTTT
CDR3 protein: CASSVEASGGGFTGNTIYF

V gene: TRBV6-5
D gene: -
J gene: TRBJ2-6
CDR3 DNA: TGTGCCAGCAGTTATGGCGGCTCTGGGGCCAACGTCCTGACTTTC
CDR3 protein: CASSYGGSGANVLTF

V gene: TRBV7-9
D gene: TRBD1
J gene: TRBJ1-2
CDR3 DNA: TGTGCCAGCAGCTCTACAGGGGGCCGGAACTATGGCTACACCTTC
CDR3 protein: CASSSTGGRNYGYTF

V gene: TRBV30
D gene: -
J gene: TRBJ2-1
CDR3 DNA: TGTGCCTGGAGTCCAGGGAACCCGTACAATGAGCAGTTCTTC
CDR3 protein: CAWSPGNPYNEQFF

V gene: TRBV29-1
D gene: TRBD1
J gene: TRBJ1-1
CDR3 DNA: TGCAGCGGAGACAGGGGGAACACTGAAGCTTTCTTT
CDR3 protein: CSGDRGNTEAFF

V gene: TRBV25-1
D gene: -
J gene: TRBJ2-6
CDR3 DNA: TGTGCCAGCAGTGTCTCCATTGGACTCGGGGCCAACGTCCTGACTTTC
CDR3 protein: CASSVSIGLGANVLTF

V gene: TRBV7-2
D gene: -
J gene: TRBJ2-3
CDR3 DNA: TGTGCCAGCAGCTTAGATCTACCAAGCACAGATACGCAGTATTTT
CDR3 protein: CASSLDLPSTDTQYF

V gene: TRBV30
D gene: -
J gene: TRBJ2-1
CDR3 DNA: TGTGCCTGCCTTGGGGACTTCAACTACAATGAGCAGTTCTTC
CDR3 protein: CACLGDFNYNEQFF

V gene: TRBV4-2
D gene: TRBD1
J gene: TRBJ1-2
CDR3 DNA: TGTGCCAGCAGCTCTCGGACAGGGGGCAACTATGGCTACACCTTC
CDR3 protein: CASSSRTGGNYGYTF

V gene: TRBV19
D gene: -
J gene: TRBJ1-2
CDR3 DNA: TGTGCCAGTATCCCTCAGCCCGGGTTTTATGGCTACACCTTC
CDR3 protein: CASIPQPGFYGYTF

V gene: TRBV30
D gene: TRBD2
J gene: TRBJ2-5
CDR3 DNA: TGTGCCTGGGGGGCGACTAGCGGGAGAGGAGAGACCCAGTACTTC
CDR3 protein: CAWGATSGRGETQYF

V gene: TRBV6-6
D gene: -
J gene: TRBJ1-1
CDR3 DNA: TGTGCCAGCATGGGGGGGTTCGCGAACACTGAAGCTTTCTTT
CDR3 protein: CASMGGFANTEAFF

V gene: TRBV29-1
D gene: -
J gene: TRBJ1-1
CDR3 DNA: TGCAGCGACGGACAAATGAACACTGAAGCTTTCTTT
CDR3 protein: CSDGQMNTEAFF